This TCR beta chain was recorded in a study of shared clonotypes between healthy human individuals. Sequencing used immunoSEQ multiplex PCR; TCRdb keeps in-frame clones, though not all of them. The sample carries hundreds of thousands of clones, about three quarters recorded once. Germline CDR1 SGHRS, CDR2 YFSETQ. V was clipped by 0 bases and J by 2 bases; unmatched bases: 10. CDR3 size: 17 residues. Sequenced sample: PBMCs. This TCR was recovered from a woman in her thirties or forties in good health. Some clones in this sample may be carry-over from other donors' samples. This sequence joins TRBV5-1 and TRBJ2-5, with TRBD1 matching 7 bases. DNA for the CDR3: TGCGCCAGCAGCTTGGATCCGGGACAGCAATCGCAAGAGACCCAGTACTTC. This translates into CASSLDPGQQSQETQYF.